The clone carrying this T cell receptor beta chain was counted between two and nine times. The antigen is undetermined. Libraries for TCRalpha and TCRbeta carried sample barcodes and unique molecular identifiers via 5'RACE. Using its own MiXCR run on the 5' RACE reads, TCRdb lists one record per CDR3 protein. The sample yields a few hundred thousand distinct CDR3 sequences, approximately 24% seen once. The data stem from a study of T-cell memory formation after mild COVID-19. Study conclusions and caveats: A subset of responding clones appeared in pre-infection memory, suggesting cross-reactive memory joined. The study found balanced CD4/CD8 in clones contracting day 15 to 85 and a CD4+ lean in later expanders.

The sequencing input was PBMCs or a T cell subset sorted from them (not recorded which). The sequence came from an adult woman who had mild COVID-19 (a few samples of this study predate the infection). Cell type and time point are not known.

Written as DNA, the CDR3 is TGTGCCAGCAGTTTTCGGACAGGGAGCCCCTACGAGCAGTACTTC. It specifies CASSFRTGSPYEQYF. The rearrangement uses TRBV12-3 or TRBV12-4 and TRBJ2-7; TRBD1 matches 8 bases. V trimming: 3 bases; J trimming: 2 bases; junction bases outside the gene matches: 6. The CDR3 consists of 15 residues.